The rows below give T cell receptor beta chains drawn from one sample of a study of blood T cell repertoires in COVID-19. The repertoire was sequenced with immunoSEQ multiplex PCR; TCRdb's copy has only in-frame clones and lacks some. The data show about 190,000 clones, about 81% seen once. The sequenced sample was PBMCs or T cells enriched from blood (not recorded which). All receptors come from a woman in her twenties or thirties who had recovered from COVID-19. Each CDR3 is given with its conserved first and last residue. The order of the fields is V gene, D gene, J gene, clone size, CDR3 protein, CDR3 DNA. D genes are given only for firm matches. Only some rows state a clone size, as once, few, many or a class for expanded clones.

V: TRBV5-1
D: TRBD2
J: TRBJ2-7
size: NA
CDR3: CASSLTTSGRNREQYF
DNA: TGCGCCAGCAGCTTGACTACTAGCGGGAGGAACCGAGAGCAGTACTTC

V: TRBV7-8
D: NA
J: TRBJ1-2
size: NA
CDR3: CASSLALNYGYTF
DNA: TGTGCCAGCAGCTTAGCCCTAAACTATGGCTACACCTTC

V: TRBV15
D: TRBD1
J: TRBJ1-5
size: NA
CDR3: CATSREGQGLEPQHF
DNA: TGTGCCACCAGCAGAGAGGGACAGGGTTTGGAGCCCCAGCATTTT

V: TRBV2
D: NA
J: TRBJ2-5
size: NA
CDR3: CASSEIRTTQETQYF
DNA: TGTGCCAGCAGTGAAATCCGGACTACCCAAGAGACCCAGTACTTC

V: TRBV3-1/TRBV3-2
D: TRBD1
J: TRBJ1-3
size: NA
CDR3: CASSPRQGQGFGNTIYF
DNA: TGTGCCAGCAGCCCCCGACAGGGTCAAGGCTTTGGAAACACCATATATTTT

V: TRBV11-2
D: TRBD2
J: TRBJ2-3
size: NA
CDR3: CASSPLAGGPDTQYF
DNA: TGTGCCAGCAGCCCACTAGCGGGGGGGCCAGATACGCAGTATTTT

V: TRBV7-9
D: NA
J: TRBJ1-4
size: NA
CDR3: CASSPERKREKLFF
DNA: TGTGCCAGCAGCCCCGAGAGAAAACGTGAAAAACTGTTTTTT

V: TRBV28
D: TRBD1
J: TRBJ1-5
size: NA
CDR3: CASVTGGLGQPQHF
DNA: TGTGCCAGCGTCACAGGGGGCCTGGGACAGCCCCAGCATTTT

V: TRBV28
D: TRBD1
J: TRBJ2-4
size: once
CDR3: CASSPGQGVYIQYF
DNA: TGTGCCAGCAGCCCTGGACAGGGAGTATACATTCAGTACTTC

V: TRBV7-9
D: TRBD2
J: TRBJ2-3
size: NA
CDR3: CASSPLGGSTDTQYF
DNA: TGTGCCAGCAGCCCGTTGGGGGGGAGCACAGATACGCAGTATTTT

V: TRBV10-2
D: TRBD2
J: TRBJ2-1
size: NA
CDR3: CASSAGLAGYNEQFF
DNA: TGCGCCAGCAGTGCGGGACTAGCGGGATACAATGAGCAGTTCTTC